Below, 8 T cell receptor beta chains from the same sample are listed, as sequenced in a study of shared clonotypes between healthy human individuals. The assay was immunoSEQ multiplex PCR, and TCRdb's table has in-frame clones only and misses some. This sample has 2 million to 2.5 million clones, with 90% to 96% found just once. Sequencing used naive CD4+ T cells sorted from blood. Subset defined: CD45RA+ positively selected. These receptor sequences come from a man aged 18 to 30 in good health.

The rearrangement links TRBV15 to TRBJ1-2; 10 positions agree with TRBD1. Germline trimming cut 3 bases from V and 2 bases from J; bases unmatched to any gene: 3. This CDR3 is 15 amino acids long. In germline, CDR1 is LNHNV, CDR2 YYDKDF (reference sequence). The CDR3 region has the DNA TGTGCCACCAGCAGGGGGGGACAGGGGAACTATGGCTACACCTTC. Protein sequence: CATSRGGQGNYGYTF.

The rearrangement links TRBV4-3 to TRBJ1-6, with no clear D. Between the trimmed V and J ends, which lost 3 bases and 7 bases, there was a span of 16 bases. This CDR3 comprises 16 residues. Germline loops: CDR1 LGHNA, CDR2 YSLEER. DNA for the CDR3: TGCGCCAGCAGCCAGCTCCTGGGCCTAGGAAATTCACCCCTCCACTTT. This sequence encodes CASSQLLGLGNSPLHF.

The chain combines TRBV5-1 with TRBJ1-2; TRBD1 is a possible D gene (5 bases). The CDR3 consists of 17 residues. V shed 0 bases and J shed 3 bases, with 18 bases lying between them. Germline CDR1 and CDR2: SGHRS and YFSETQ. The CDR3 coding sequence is TGCGCCAGCAGCTTGGCCCGAGCCAGGGATTCGGACTATGGCTACACCTTC. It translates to CASSLARARDSDYGYTF.

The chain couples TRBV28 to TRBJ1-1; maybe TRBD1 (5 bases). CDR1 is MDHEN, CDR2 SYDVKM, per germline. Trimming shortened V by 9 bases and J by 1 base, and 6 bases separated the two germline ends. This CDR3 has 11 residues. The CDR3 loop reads CASDRNTEAFF. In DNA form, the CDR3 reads TGTGCCAGTGACAGGAACACTGAAGCTTTCTTT.

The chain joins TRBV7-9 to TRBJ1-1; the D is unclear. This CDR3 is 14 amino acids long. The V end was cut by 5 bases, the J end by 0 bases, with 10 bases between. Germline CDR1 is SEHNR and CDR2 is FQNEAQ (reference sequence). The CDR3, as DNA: TGTGCCAGCAGCCCTAGTATGTTGAACACTGAAGCTTTCTTT. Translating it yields CASSPSMLNTEAFF.

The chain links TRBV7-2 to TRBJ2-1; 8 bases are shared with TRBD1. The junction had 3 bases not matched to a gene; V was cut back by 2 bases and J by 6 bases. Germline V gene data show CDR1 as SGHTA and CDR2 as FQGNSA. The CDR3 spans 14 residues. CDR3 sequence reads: CASSLRTGGNEQFF. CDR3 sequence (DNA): TGTGCCAGCAGCTTACGTACAGGGGGCAATGAGCAGTTCTTC.

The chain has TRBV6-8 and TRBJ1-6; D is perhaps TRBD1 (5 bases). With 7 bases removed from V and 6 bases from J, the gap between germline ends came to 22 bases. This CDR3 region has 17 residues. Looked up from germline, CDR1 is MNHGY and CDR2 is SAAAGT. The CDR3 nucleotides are TGTGCCAGCACCTCAAACGGGACCGGGTCTCGTAATTCACCCCTCCACTTT. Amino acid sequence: CASTSNGTGSRNSPLHF.

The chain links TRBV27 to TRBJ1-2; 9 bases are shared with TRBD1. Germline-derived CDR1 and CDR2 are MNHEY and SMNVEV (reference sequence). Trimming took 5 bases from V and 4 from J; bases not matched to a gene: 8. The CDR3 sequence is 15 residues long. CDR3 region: CASSTSTGGGYGYTF. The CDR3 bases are TGTGCCAGCAGTACTTCCACAGGGGGCGGCTATGGCTACACCTTC.